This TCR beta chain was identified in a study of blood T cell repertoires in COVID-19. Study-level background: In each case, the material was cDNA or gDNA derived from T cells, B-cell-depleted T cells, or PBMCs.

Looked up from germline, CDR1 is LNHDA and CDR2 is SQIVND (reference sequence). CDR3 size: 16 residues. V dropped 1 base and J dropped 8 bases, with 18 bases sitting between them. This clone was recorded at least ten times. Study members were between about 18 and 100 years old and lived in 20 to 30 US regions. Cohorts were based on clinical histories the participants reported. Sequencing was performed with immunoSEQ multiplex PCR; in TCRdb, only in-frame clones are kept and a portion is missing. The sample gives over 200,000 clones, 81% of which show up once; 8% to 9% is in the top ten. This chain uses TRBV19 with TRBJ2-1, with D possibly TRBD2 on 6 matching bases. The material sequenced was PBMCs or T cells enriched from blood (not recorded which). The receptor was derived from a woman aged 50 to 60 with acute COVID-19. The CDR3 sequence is CASSIGLAESWDEQFF. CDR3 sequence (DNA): TGTGCCAGTAGTATAGGATTAGCGGAAAGTTGGGATGAGCAGTTCTTC.